This T cell receptor beta chain was sequenced for a study of T cell repertoires in cytomegalovirus infection. A single record per CDR3 protein comes from TCRdb applying MiXCR to the reads. The data contain hundreds of thousands of distinct CDR3 sequences, 17% of them singletons. The V end was cut by 3 bases, the J end by 0 bases, with 8 bases between. Germline CDR1 MDHEN, CDR2 SYDVKM. This CDR3 contains 14 residues. The rearrangement links TRBV28 to TRBJ1-2; TRBD1 is a possible D gene (5 bases). This receptor was taken from a human donor in good health (CMV status not recorded). Some clones in this sample may be carry-over from other donors' samples. The sample comprised PBMCs. The DNA for the CDR3 is TGTGCCAGCAGTTTTGGGACCTCTAACTATGGCTACACCTTC. Amino acid sequence: CASSFGTSNYGYTF.